These 12 T cell receptor beta chains were sequenced from one sample in a study of blood T cell repertoires in COVID-19. The method was immunoSEQ multiplex PCR; TCRdb's version includes in-frame clones alone and lacks a portion of them. The sample has around 210,000 clones; 88% are singletons. Sample: peripheral blood. The receptors shown here come from a young man with active or convalescent COVID-19.

The rearrangement joins TRBV19 to TRBJ1-2; 7 bases fit TRBD1. This CDR3 comprises 14 residues. Germline trimming cut 3 bases from V and 2 bases from J; bases unmatched to any gene: 3. The germline gives CDR1 LNHDA, CDR2 SQIVND (reference sequence). CDR3 amino acids: CASSIAGQNYGYTF. Written as DNA, the CDR3 is TGTGCCAGTAGTATCGCGGGACAGAACTATGGCTACACCTTC.

The V gene is TRBV5-4, the J gene TRBJ2-7, with 9 bases that match TRBD2. Germline trimming cut 3 bases from V and 7 bases from J; bases unmatched to any gene: 8. The germline CDR1 and CDR2 sequences are SGHNT and YYREEE (reference sequence). The CDR3 contains 14 residues. CDR3 loop: CASSYGGRAREQYF. The CDR3 DNA follows: TGTGCCAGCAGCTATGGCGGGAGGGCCAGGGAGCAGTACTTC. The whole variable domain, filled in from reference TRBV5-4 and TRBJ2-7, reads ETGVTQSPTHLIKTRGQQVTLRCSSQSGHNTVSWYQQALGQGPQFIFQYYREEENGRGNFPPRFSGLQFPNYSSELNVNALELDDSALYLCASSYGGRAREQYFGPGTRLTVT.

The rearrangement uses TRBV10-1 and TRBJ2-2, with D possibly matching TRBD2 (5 bases). Germline V lookup: CDR1 WNHNN, CDR2 SYGVQD (reference sequence). This CDR3 contains 18 residues. Trimming cost V 6 bases and J 1 base, with 21 bases left between them. CDR3 sequence reads: CASSPRVGAAMNTGELFF. DNA of the CDR3: TGCGCCAGCAGCCCGAGGGTAGGAGCGGCCATGAACACCGGGGAGCTGTTTTTT.

The chain carries TRBV6-5 and TRBJ2-3, with 8 bases that match TRBD1. Germline-derived CDR1 and CDR2 are MNHEY and SVGAGI. The CDR3 runs to 14 residues. J was trimmed by 6 bases and V by 6 bases; bases with no gene match: 8. The CDR3 region is CASRGDRGGDTQYF. CDR3 coding DNA: TGTGCCAGCAGGGGAGACAGGGGCGGGGATACGCAGTATTTT.

The V call is TRBV28, the J call TRBJ1-1; 8 bases line up with TRBD1. V lost 4 bases to trimming and J lost 4 bases; unmatched junction nucleotides: 5. From germline, CDR1 is MDHEN and CDR2 SYDVKM. The CDR3 totals 14 residues. CDR3 in DNA: TGTGCCAGCAGTTATCAGGGGGCTAGCACTGAAGCTTTCTTT. Protein: CASSYQGASTEAFF.

In its sample, this clone was seen once. The rearrangement uses TRBV7-9 and TRBJ1-2, with a tentative D call TRBD1 (6 bases). The V end was cut by 5 bases, the J end by 0 bases, with 13 bases between. The CDR3 totals 15 residues. Looked up from germline, CDR1 is SEHNR and CDR2 is FQNEAQ (reference sequence). The CDR3 DNA follows: TGTGCCAGCAGCCACGGGACACCGACTAACTATGGCTACACCTTC. It is translated as CASSHGTPTNYGYTF.

This chain connects TRBV7-2 to TRBJ2-1; 11 bases are a match to TRBD2. V lost 3 bases and J lost 10; bases outside the gene matches: 2. This CDR3 spans 13 amino acids. Germline lookup yields CDR1 SGHTA and CDR2 FQGNSA. CDR3 loop: CASSFGTSGEQFF. CDR3 bases: TGTGCCAGCAGCTTTGGGACTAGCGGAGAGCAGTTCTTC.

The chain is built from TRBV7-2 and TRBJ2-5; 11 positions match TRBD2. With 0 bases clipped from V and 9 bases from J, the junction kept 3 bases outside the gene matches. The CDR3 is 14 amino acids. Germline V gene sequence: CDR1 SGHTA, CDR2 FQGNSA. Here the CDR3 DNA reads TGTGCCAGCAGCTTAGCGCTAGCGGGAGGCCCCCAGTACTTC. Residues: CASSLALAGGPQYF.

The chain is built from TRBV30 and TRBJ2-7; weak D call: TRBD1 (6 bases). This CDR3 is 14 amino acids long. Germline lookup yields CDR1 GTSNPN and CDR2 SVGIG (reference sequence). V was cut by 0 bases and J by 2 bases, with 11 bases left in between. Here the CDR3 reads CAWSVLGHAYEQYF. For the CDR3, the DNA is TGTGCCTGGAGTGTACTGGGACATGCCTACGAGCAGTACTTC.

Here the CDR3 DNA reads TGTGCCAGCAGCTTGGCCCGGGACAGGGCGGCTAATGAAAAACTGTTTTTT. Its translation: CASSLARDRAANEKLFF. The genes are TRBV5-5 and TRBJ1-4; 9 bases are a match to TRBD1. In germline, CDR1 is SGHKS, CDR2 YYEKEE (reference sequence). This CDR3 spans 17 amino acids. V lost 0 bases and J lost 3; bases outside the gene matches: 6.

The genes are TRBV18 and TRBJ1-5; TRBD1 matches 7 bases. CDR1 and CDR2 (germline): KGHSH, LQKENI. J was trimmed by 4 bases and V by 0 bases; bases with no gene match: 15. This CDR3 is 19 amino acids long. The CDR3 nucleotides are TGTGCCAGCTCACCACCACCTACCTTTACAGGGGACAGAAATCAGCCCCAGCATTTT. It codes for CASSPPPTFTGDRNQPQHF.

V usage is TRBV19 and J usage is TRBJ1-4; TRBD1 matches 10 bases. Per the germline V gene, CDR1 is LNHDA and CDR2 is SQIVND (reference sequence). The junction had 8 bases not matched to a gene; V was cut back by 5 bases and J by 8 bases. The CDR3 is 15 residues long. The CDR3 nucleotides read TGTGCCAGTAGTGCCGACAGGGGGCCCTCCGAAAAACTGTTTTTT. Encoded protein: CASSADRGPSEKLFF.